Sequencing of this T cell receptor (beta chain) was carried out in a study of Graves' ophthalmopathy and Graves' hyperthyroidism. Amplified material comprised TCR beta CDR3 regions derived from RNA transcripts. Following a first-round RT-PCR that used HTBI primers, a second-round multiplex PCR was carried out. TCRdb analysed the multiplex PCR reads with MiXCR anew, one entry per CDR3 protein. The table shows hundreds of thousands of distinct CDR3 sequences, with around 40% occurring only once. With 0 bases clipped from V and 1 base from J, the junction kept 2 bases outside the gene matches. CDR3 length: 16 amino acids. The V gene's germline CDR1 is LNHNV and CDR2 YYDKDF (reference sequence). This clonotype has a count of ten or more. PBMCs originated in less than 11 ml of fresh peripheral blood.

This TCR was recovered from an adult man with Graves' ophthalmopathy. Input material: peripheral blood. The chain links TRBV15 to TRBJ1-5, with 8 bases identical to TRBD1. DNA for the CDR3: TGTGCCACCAGCAGAGACAGGGACAGGAGCAATCAGCCCCAGCATTTT. It translates to CATSRDRDRSNQPQHF.